This TCR beta chain was retrieved from a study of Tregs in tolerant kidney transplant recipients. Study-level results: Nucleotide sequences could not be compared across some patients' samples due to primer changes. Antigen-driven expansion was suggested because donor-specific Tregs expanded more than all Tregs in tolerant patients. Findings come from small patient numbers and require larger validation.

Recipients received nonmyeloablative bone marrow transplants from related graft donors, with transient mixed chimerism. Thawed PBMCs were FACS-sorted into unstimulated CD4+CD25+CD127- regulatory T cells, CD4+CD25- non-regulatory cells, CD4 and CD8 cells. Points on this clone: The target antigen is unknown.

Germline lookup yields CDR1 SGHRS and CDR2 YFSETQ. The ends lost 6 bases at V and 7 bases at J; junction bases unmatched: 4. The CDR3 contains 14 residues. Some clones are missing from TCRdb's copy, which holds only in-frame ones; the method was immunoSEQ multiplex PCR. This table has roughly 64,000 clones, around 87% appearing once. The chain is built from TRBV5-1 and TRBJ2-1; 13 bases match TRBD2. Material: CD4+ T cells from blood (PBMCs), obtained 6 months after the transplant. This TCR came from a human patient who received a combined kidney and bone marrow transplant. Part of the T cell pool may stem from the graft donor. For the CDR3, the DNA is TGCGCCAGCAAACTAGCGGGGGGGCATAATGAGCAGTTCTTC. Amino acids: CASKLAGGHNEQFF. Full variable domain (missing parts from reference TRBV5-1 and TRBJ2-1): KAGVTQTPRYLIKTRGQQVTLSCSPISGHRSVSWYQQTPGQGLQFLFEYFSETQRNKGNFPGRFSGRQFSNSRSEMNVSTLELGDSALYLCASKLAGGHNEQFFGPGTRLTVL.